This entry lists 3 T cell receptor beta chains sequenced from one sample in a study of cytomegalovirus exposure and HLA in healthy donors. The PCR had 60 Vbeta and 13 Jbeta primers. Some clones are missing from TCRdb's copy, which holds only in-frame ones; the method was immunoSEQ multiplex PCR. In the table there are 85,000 to 120,000 clones, over 60% of which are singletons. The specimen was PBMCs. All receptors come from a woman between 50 and 59 years old in good health and CMV-seropositive.

V usage is TRBV7-9 and J usage is TRBJ1-2; D is unclear. This CDR3 has 15 residues. Germline-derived CDR1 and CDR2 are SEHNR and FQNEAQ (reference sequence). Trimming stripped 1 base from V and 4 bases from J, with 13 bases between. The CDR3 loop is CASSLEVASVYGYTF. In DNA form, the CDR3 reads TGTGCCAGCAGCTTAGAAGTAGCATCGGTCTATGGCTACACCTTC.

The rearrangement joins TRBV7-2 to TRBJ1-1; 7 positions match TRBD1. Trimming removed 2 bases from V and 1 base from J; junction bases left unmatched: 7. The V gene's germline CDR1 is SGHTA and CDR2 FQGNSA. The CDR3 is 16 amino acids. The CDR3 sequence is CASSLRPGGQNTEAFF. CDR3 DNA sequence: TGTGCCAGCAGCTTAAGGCCAGGGGGACAGAACACTGAAGCTTTCTTT.

This chain joins TRBV7-9 and TRBJ2-2; 7 positions match TRBD1. The CDR3 has 16 residues. Germline-derived CDR1 and CDR2 are SEHNR and FQNEAQ (reference sequence). The junction had 6 bases not matched to a gene; V was cut back by 1 base and J by 4 bases. CDR3 nucleotides: TGTGCCAGCAGCTTAGGCCCAGGACAGGCCACCGGGGAGCTGTTTTTT. This encodes CASSLGPGQATGELFF.